Listed below are T cell receptor beta chains from one sample, sequenced in a study of cytomegalovirus exposure and HLA in healthy donors. Here immunoSEQ multiplex PCR was the method, and the copy in TCRdb shows in-frame clones only, minus some. The data show about 180,000 clones, with 80% to 90% seen just once and more than 1.2% held by the top ten. The sequenced material came from PBMCs. These receptors were taken from a woman aged 25 to 45 in good health and CMV-seronegative. Each CDR3 is given with its conserved first and last residue. D genes are given only for firm matches. Not all rows give a size; the values are once, few, many and, for expanded clones, a class.

d_call	clone_size	j_call	v_call	cdr3_aa	cdr3_nt
-	-	TRBJ1-3	TRBV12-1	CASLETRNPTGNTIYF	TGTGCCAGCTTGGAGACCAGAAACCCCACGGGAAACACCATATATTTT
TRBD2	-	TRBJ2-2	TRBV4-2	CASSQEWDSGDVRTGELFF	TGTGCCAGCAGCCAAGAGTGGGATAGCGGGGACGTTCGCACCGGGGAGCTGTTTTTT
-	-	TRBJ1-1	TRBV29-1	CSVEEGGNTEAFF	TGCAGCGTTGAAGAGGGGGGGAACACTGAAGCTTTCTTT
-	-	TRBJ2-5	TRBV5-4	CASSVIQELQETQYF	TGTGCCAGCAGCGTTATACAGGAGTTACAAGAGACCCAGTACTTC
-	-	TRBJ2-7	TRBV6-5	CASSPGTGMEQYF	TGTGCCAGCAGTCCTGGAACAGGGATGGAGCAGTACTTC
-	few	TRBJ1-6	TRBV2	CASSSTANNSPLHF	TGTGCCAGCAGTTCGACAGCTAATAATTCACCCCTCCACTTT
-	-	TRBJ2-7	TRBV7-2	CASSLVAGSYEQYF	TGTGCCAGCAGCTTAGTGGCGGGGTCCTACGAGCAGTACTTC
TRBD1	-	TRBJ2-1	TRBV9	CASSANRGLYNEQFF	TGTGCCAGCAGCGCGAACAGGGGGCTCTACAATGAGCAGTTCTTC
-	-	TRBJ1-5	TRBV2	CASSEISSNQPQHF	TGTGCCAGCAGTGAAATCTCCAGCAATCAGCCCCAGCATTTT
-	-	TRBJ1-1	TRBV2	CASNLYNPMNTEAFF	TGTGCCAGCAATCTCTATAACCCCATGAACACTGAAGCTTTCTTT
TRBD2	-	TRBJ2-3	TRBV2	CASSDERGDTDTQYF	TGTGCCAGCAGTGACGAGCGGGGAGACACAGATACGCAGTATTTT
-	-	TRBJ2-6	TRBV2	CASTWRTGTGANVLTF	TGTGCCAGCACGTGGCGAACAGGGACTGGGGCCAACGTCCTGACTTTC
-	-	TRBJ2-2	TRBV14	CASSYIKGGTGELFF	TGTGCCAGCAGCTACATAAAAGGGGGCACCGGGGAGCTGTTTTTT
-	-	TRBJ1-2	TRBV19	CASSLLDSYGYTF	TGTGCCAGTAGTCTTCTGGACAGCTATGGCTACACCTTC
TRBD1	-	TRBJ1-6	TRBV19	CASSIGYRGNNSPLHF	TGTGCCAGTAGTATAGGATACAGGGGGAATAATTCACCCCTCCACTTT
TRBD1	-	TRBJ1-2	TRBV7-2	CASSLDRGQVYGYTF	TGTGCCAGCAGCTTAGACAGGGGGCAAGTCTATGGCTACACCTTC
-	-	TRBJ2-1	TRBV19	CASSSAASSYNEQFF	TGTGCCAGTAGTAGCGCTGCCTCCTCCTACAATGAGCAGTTCTTC
-	-	TRBJ2-2	TRBV6-1	CASNGGIAGELFF	TGTGCCTCTAACGGGGGTATCGCCGGGGAGCTGTTTTTT
-	once	TRBJ2-7	TRBV5-1	CASSPPGSYEQYF	TGCGCCAGCAGCCCGCCGGGGTCCTACGAGCAGTACTTC
TRBD2	-	TRBJ2-1	TRBV27	CASSLAPSGEYNEQFF	TGTGCCAGCAGTTTAGCCCCTAGCGGGGAATACAATGAGCAGTTCTTC
-	-	TRBJ2-7	TRBV6-5	CASSYSDTYEQYF	TGTGCCAGCAGTTACTCGGACACCTACGAGCAGTACTTC